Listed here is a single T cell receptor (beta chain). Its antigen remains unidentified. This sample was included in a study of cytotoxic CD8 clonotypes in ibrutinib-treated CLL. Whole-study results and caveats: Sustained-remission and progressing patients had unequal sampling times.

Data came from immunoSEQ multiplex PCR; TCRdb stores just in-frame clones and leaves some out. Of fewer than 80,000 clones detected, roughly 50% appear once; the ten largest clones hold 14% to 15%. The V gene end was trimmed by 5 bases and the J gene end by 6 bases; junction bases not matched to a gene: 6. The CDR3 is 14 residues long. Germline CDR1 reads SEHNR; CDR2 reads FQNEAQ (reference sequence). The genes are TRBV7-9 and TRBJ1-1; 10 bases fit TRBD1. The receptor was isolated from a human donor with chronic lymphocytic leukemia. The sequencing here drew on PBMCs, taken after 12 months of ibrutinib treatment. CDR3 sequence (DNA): TGTGCCAGCAGCCGGGGACAGGGGATCTCTGAAGCTTTCTTT. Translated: CASSRGQGISEAFF.